This T cell receptor (beta chain) emerged from a study of radiation and T cells in renal cell carcinoma. Findings and caveats of the study: In blood, top tumor clones expanded by 2 weeks, shrinking by 4. No pretreatment tumor biopsies were available for baseline clonotypes.

This clone was observed once. Its antigen remains unidentified. Specified time point: baseline pretreatment blood. Treatment reported: 15 Gy SBRT to primary tumor, nephrectomy 4 weeks later. Clones were read by immunoSEQ multiplex PCR, and TCRdb kept only the in-frame ones, dropping some. The table has 120,000 to 150,000 clones, around 90% seen once; the top ten hold 3.5% to 5%. CDR3 size: 14 residues. The germline V and J ends were trimmed by 3 bases and 0 bases, with 11 bases remaining between them. CDR1 GTSNPN and CDR2 SVGIG come from the germline V gene (reference sequence). Sequenced here: blood, sampled from a patient whose treatment included radiotherapy and nephrectomy. The chain is built from TRBV30 and TRBJ2-5; no clear D. This TCR came from a woman aged 70-85 years with renal cell carcinoma. The CDR3 region has the DNA TGTGCCTGGAGCCCGGGTGGGTACCAAGAGACCCAGTACTTC. Protein product: CAWSPGGYQETQYF. Drawing the rest from reference TRBV30 and TRBJ2-5, the complete variable domain is SQTIHQWPATLVQPVGSPLSLECTVEGTSNPNLYWYRQAAGRGLQLLFYSVGIGQISSEVPQNLSASRPQDRQFILSSKKLLLSDSGFYLCAWSPGGYQETQYFGPGTRLLVL.